Listed below are T cell receptor beta chains from one sample, sequenced in a study of cytomegalovirus exposure and HLA in healthy donors. Sequenced by immunoSEQ multiplex PCR; TCRdb stores in-frame clones only, minus some. The table lists around 180,000 clones, about three quarters of them singletons, with around 6% in the top ten. The specimen was PBMCs. These receptors all stem from a man in his forties in good health and CMV-seronegative. Both conserved end residues are part of each CDR3. The order of the fields is J gene, D gene, V gene, clone size, CDR3 DNA, CDR3 protein. A D gene is named only where the DNA matches it firmly. Size is stated for part of the rows, as once, few or many counts, or as a class when the clone is expanded.

j_call: TRBJ2-2
d_call: .
v_call: TRBV5-6
clone_size: .
cdr3_nt: TGTGCCAGCAGCTTGGGTGTCGCGGGAATGTTCGGGGAGCTGTTTTTT
cdr3_aa: CASSLGVAGMFGELFF

j_call: TRBJ1-2
d_call: .
v_call: TRBV7-2
clone_size: few
cdr3_nt: TGTGCCAGCACCCTCAGTGGCAGTAACTATGGCTACACCTTC
cdr3_aa: CASTLSGSNYGYTF

j_call: TRBJ2-7
d_call: TRBD1
v_call: TRBV18
clone_size: .
cdr3_nt: TGTGCCAGCTCACCCGGGACAGCAAGCAACGAGCAGTACTTC
cdr3_aa: CASSPGTASNEQYF

j_call: TRBJ1-5
d_call: .
v_call: TRBV6-5
clone_size: .
cdr3_nt: TGTGCCAGCAGAGACAACAGGGATCAGCCCCAGCATTTT
cdr3_aa: CASRDNRDQPQHF

j_call: TRBJ2-1
d_call: TRBD2
v_call: TRBV6-1
clone_size: .
cdr3_nt: TGTGCCAGCAGTGAATGGTCAGCGGGAGACCACAATGAGCAGTTCTTC
cdr3_aa: CASSEWSAGDHNEQFF

j_call: TRBJ2-7
d_call: .
v_call: TRBV19
clone_size: few
cdr3_nt: TGTGCCAGTAGTATGGGCACCAGCTACGAGCAGTACTTC
cdr3_aa: CASSMGTSYEQYF

j_call: TRBJ1-2
d_call: .
v_call: TRBV6-5
clone_size: .
cdr3_nt: TGTGCCAGCAGTTACAGATGGGGCAACTATGGCTACACCTTC
cdr3_aa: CASSYRWGNYGYTF

j_call: TRBJ2-2
d_call: TRBD1
v_call: TRBV27
clone_size: .
cdr3_nt: TGTGCCAGCAGTCCGGGACAGGGTCCCGGGGAGCTGTTTTTT
cdr3_aa: CASSPGQGPGELFF

j_call: TRBJ2-5
d_call: .
v_call: TRBV7-6
clone_size: .
cdr3_nt: TGTGCCAGCAGCTTAGGGGTGATTAGGGAGGAGACCCAGTACTTC
cdr3_aa: CASSLGVIREETQYF

j_call: TRBJ2-7
d_call: TRBD1
v_call: TRBV7-2
clone_size: .
cdr3_nt: TGTGCCAGCAGCTTAGCCGGGACAGGGTACTACGAGCAGTACTTC
cdr3_aa: CASSLAGTGYYEQYF

j_call: TRBJ2-6
d_call: .
v_call: TRBV18
clone_size: .
cdr3_nt: TGTGCCAGCTCTCCAAGGGGGGGGATTCCTGGGGCCAACGTCCTGACTTTC
cdr3_aa: CASSPRGGIPGANVLTF

j_call: TRBJ2-2
d_call: TRBD1
v_call: TRBV6-6
clone_size: .
cdr3_nt: TGTGCCAGCAACAACGGTAGAGGGGGCGACACCGGGGAGCTGTTTTTT
cdr3_aa: CASNNGRGGDTGELFF

j_call: TRBJ2-3
d_call: TRBD2
v_call: TRBV5-1
clone_size: .
cdr3_nt: TGCGCCAGCAGCTTAGGCGGGAGATTGGCAGATACGCAGTATTTT
cdr3_aa: CASSLGGRLADTQYF

j_call: TRBJ1-2
d_call: .
v_call: TRBV4-1
clone_size: .
cdr3_nt: TGCGCCAGCAGCCAATTGGACACCTCCGCCCATGGCTACACCTTC
cdr3_aa: CASSQLDTSAHGYTF

j_call: TRBJ1-2
d_call: .
v_call: TRBV29-1
clone_size: .
cdr3_nt: TGCAGCGTTTCCGATTCGACAAAACTCTATGGCTACACCTTC
cdr3_aa: CSVSDSTKLYGYTF

j_call: TRBJ1-1
d_call: .
v_call: TRBV18
clone_size: .
cdr3_nt: TGTGCCAGCTCACCACCGTTTTCGGAGGGAATGGGGGCTTTCTTT
cdr3_aa: CASSPPFSEGMGAFF

j_call: TRBJ2-1
d_call: TRBD2
v_call: TRBV7-2
clone_size: .
cdr3_nt: TGTGCCAGCAGCTCCTTAGCGGGAGAGAATGAGCAGTTCTTC
cdr3_aa: CASSSLAGENEQFF

j_call: TRBJ2-3
d_call: .
v_call: TRBV29-1
clone_size: few
cdr3_nt: TGCAGCGTTGAACGACCGGGGGATACGCAGTATTTT
cdr3_aa: CSVERPGDTQYF

j_call: TRBJ2-3
d_call: TRBD2
v_call: TRBV6-4
clone_size: .
cdr3_nt: TGTGCCAGCAGGAGGAGCGGGACTAGCGGGGGCCTTAGCACAGATACGCAGTATTTT
cdr3_aa: CASRRSGTSGGLSTDTQYF

j_call: TRBJ2-7
d_call: TRBD2
v_call: TRBV10-3
clone_size: .
cdr3_nt: TGTGCCATCGGACTCGGGGGACTAGCGGGACTCGAGCAGTACTTC
cdr3_aa: CAIGLGGLAGLEQYF

j_call: TRBJ1-2
d_call: TRBD1
v_call: TRBV5-1
clone_size: .
cdr3_nt: TGCGCCAGCAGCCCCACAGGGGGTAATGGCTACACCTTC
cdr3_aa: CASSPTGGNGYTF

j_call: TRBJ2-3
d_call: TRBD1
v_call: TRBV15
clone_size: few
cdr3_nt: TGTGCCACCAGCAAATCACGGGGACAGGTCACAGATACGCAGTATTTT
cdr3_aa: CATSKSRGQVTDTQYF

j_call: TRBJ1-4
d_call: .
v_call: TRBV5-1
clone_size: .
cdr3_nt: TGCGCCAGCAGCTTGACCGCGAACGCTGATGAAAAACTGTTTTTT
cdr3_aa: CASSLTANADEKLFF

j_call: TRBJ1-5
d_call: .
v_call: TRBV6-1
clone_size: .
cdr3_nt: TGTGCCAGCAGTGAAAGGGTCCGAGCAGGACTGGCTCAGCCCCAGCATTTT
cdr3_aa: CASSERVRAGLAQPQHF

j_call: TRBJ2-1
d_call: TRBD2
v_call: TRBV29-1
clone_size: .
cdr3_nt: TGCAGCGTTGGCGGCGGGGGAGGTTTTGTGAGTGAGCAGTTCTTC
cdr3_aa: CSVGGGGGFVSEQFF

j_call: TRBJ2-3
d_call: TRBD1
v_call: TRBV7-2
clone_size: once
cdr3_nt: TGTGCCAGCAGCTCACAGGGACAGGGTAGTAAGTATTTT
cdr3_aa: CASSSQGQGSKYF

j_call: TRBJ2-1
d_call: TRBD2
v_call: TRBV14
clone_size: .
cdr3_nt: TGTGCCAGCAGCCAAGAGGGGGAGTGGCGGGAGGGCCGCTACAATGAGCAGTTCTTC
cdr3_aa: CASSQEGEWREGRYNEQFF